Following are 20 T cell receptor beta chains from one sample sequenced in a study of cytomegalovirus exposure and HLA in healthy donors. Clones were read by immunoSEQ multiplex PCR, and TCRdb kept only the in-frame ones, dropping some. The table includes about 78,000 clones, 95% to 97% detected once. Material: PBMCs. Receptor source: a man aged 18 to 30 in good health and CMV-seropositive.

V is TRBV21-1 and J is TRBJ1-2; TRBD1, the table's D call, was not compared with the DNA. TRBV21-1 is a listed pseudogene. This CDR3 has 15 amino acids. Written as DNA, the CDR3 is TGTGCCAGCAGCAAACCACGGACAGGTCCGTATGGCTACACCTTC. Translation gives CASSKPRTGPYGYTF.

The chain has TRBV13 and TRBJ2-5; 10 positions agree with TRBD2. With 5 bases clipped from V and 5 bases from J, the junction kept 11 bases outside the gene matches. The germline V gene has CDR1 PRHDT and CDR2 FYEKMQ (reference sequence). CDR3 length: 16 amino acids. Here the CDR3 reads CASSLSPSGSMETQYF. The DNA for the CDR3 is TGTGCCAGCAGCCTCTCCCCTAGCGGGAGTATGGAGACCCAGTACTTC.

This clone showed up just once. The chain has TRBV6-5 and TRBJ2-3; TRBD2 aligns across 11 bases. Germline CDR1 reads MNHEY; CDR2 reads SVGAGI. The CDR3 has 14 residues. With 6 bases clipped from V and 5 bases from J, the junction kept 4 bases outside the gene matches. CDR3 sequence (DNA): TGTGCCAGCAGCTACGGGACTAGCGGAGATACGCAGTATTTT. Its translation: CASSYGTSGDTQYF.

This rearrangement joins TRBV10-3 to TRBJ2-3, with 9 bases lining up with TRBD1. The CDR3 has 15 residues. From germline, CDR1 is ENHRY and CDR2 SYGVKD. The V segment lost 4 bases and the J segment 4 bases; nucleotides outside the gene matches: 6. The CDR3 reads CAISVRGQGPDTQYF. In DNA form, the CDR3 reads TGTGCCATCAGTGTACGGGGACAGGGACCAGATACGCAGTATTTT.

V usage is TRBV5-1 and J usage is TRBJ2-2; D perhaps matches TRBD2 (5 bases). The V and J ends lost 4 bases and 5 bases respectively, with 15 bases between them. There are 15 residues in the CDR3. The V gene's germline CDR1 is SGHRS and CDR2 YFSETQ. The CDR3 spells CASSNGLSETGELFF. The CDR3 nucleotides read TGCGCCAGCAGCAACGGACTCAGCGAGACCGGGGAGCTGTTTTTT.

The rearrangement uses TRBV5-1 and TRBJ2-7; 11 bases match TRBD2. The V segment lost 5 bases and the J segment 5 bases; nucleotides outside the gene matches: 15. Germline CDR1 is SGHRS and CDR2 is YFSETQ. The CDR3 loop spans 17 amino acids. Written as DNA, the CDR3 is TGCGCCAGCAGTCCGGGGGGCCTAGCGGGAGGTTCCAACGAGCAGTACTTC. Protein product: CASSPGGLAGGSNEQYF.

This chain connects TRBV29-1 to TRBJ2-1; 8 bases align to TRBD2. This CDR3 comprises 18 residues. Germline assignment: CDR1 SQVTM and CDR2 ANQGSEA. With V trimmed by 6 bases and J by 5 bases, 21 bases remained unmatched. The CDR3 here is CSVPGGLAGPQDHNEQFF. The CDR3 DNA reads TGCAGCGTCCCCGGTGGTCTAGCGGGCCCTCAAGACCACAATGAGCAGTTCTTC.

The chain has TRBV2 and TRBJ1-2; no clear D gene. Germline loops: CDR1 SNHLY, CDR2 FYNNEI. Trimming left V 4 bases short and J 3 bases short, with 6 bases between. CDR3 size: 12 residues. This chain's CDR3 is CASSGQDYGYTF. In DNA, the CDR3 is TGTGCCAGCAGTGGGCAGGACTATGGCTACACCTTC.

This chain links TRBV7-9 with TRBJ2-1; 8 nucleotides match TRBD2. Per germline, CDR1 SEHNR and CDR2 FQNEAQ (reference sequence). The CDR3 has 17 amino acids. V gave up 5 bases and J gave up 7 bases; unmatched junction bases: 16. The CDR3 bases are TGTGCCAGCAGCCAAACAACGGGACTAGGGTTTATGAATGAGCAGTTCTTC. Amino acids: CASSQTTGLGFMNEQFF.

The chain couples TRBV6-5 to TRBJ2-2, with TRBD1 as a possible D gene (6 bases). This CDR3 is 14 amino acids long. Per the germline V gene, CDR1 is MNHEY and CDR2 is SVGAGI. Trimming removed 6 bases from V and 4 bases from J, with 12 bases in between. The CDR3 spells CASSRGQSTGELFF. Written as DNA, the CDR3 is TGTGCCAGCAGCCGGGGACAAAGCACCGGGGAGCTGTTTTTT.

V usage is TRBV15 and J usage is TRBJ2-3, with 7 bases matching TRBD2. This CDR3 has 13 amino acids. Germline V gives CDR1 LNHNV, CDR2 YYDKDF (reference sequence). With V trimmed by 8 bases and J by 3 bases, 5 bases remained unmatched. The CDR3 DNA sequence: TGTGCCACCTCTGCGGGAGATACAGATACGCAGTATTTT. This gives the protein CATSAGDTDTQYF.

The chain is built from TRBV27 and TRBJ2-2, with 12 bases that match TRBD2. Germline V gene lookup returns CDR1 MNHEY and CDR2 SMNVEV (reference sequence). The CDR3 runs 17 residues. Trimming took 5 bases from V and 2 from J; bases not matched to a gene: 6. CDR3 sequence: CASSPGLAGRNTGELFF. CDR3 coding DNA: TGTGCCAGCAGTCCGGGACTAGCGGGTAGAAACACCGGGGAGCTGTTTTTT.

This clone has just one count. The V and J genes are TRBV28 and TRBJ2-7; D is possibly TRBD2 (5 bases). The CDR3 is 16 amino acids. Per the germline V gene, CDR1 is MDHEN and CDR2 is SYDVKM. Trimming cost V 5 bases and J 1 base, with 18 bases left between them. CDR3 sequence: CASSSPRRVGSYEQYF. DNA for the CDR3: TGTGCCAGCAGTAGCCCTAGGCGGGTAGGATCCTACGAGCAGTACTTC.

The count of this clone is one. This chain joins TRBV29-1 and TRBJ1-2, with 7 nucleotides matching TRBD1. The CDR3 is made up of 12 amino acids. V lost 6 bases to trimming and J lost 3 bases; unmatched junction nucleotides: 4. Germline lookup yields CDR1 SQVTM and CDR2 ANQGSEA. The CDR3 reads CSVGDSHYGYTF. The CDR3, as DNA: TGCAGCGTGGGGGACAGTCACTATGGCTACACCTTC. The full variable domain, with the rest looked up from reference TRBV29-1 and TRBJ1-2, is SAVISQKPSRDICQRGTSLTIQCQVDSQVTMMFWYRQQPGQSLTLIATANQGSEATYESGFVIDKFPISRPNLTFSTLTVSNMSPEDSSIYLCSVGDSHYGYTFGSGTRLTVV.

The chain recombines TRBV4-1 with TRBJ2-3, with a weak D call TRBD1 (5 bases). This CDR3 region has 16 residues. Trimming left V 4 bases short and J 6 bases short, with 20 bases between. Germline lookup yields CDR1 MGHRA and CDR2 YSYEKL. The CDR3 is CASSPRVDSLEDTQYF. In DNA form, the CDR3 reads TGCGCCAGCAGCCCCAGGGTAGACAGCCTCGAGGATACGCAGTATTTT.

This CDR3 reads CASSVQGALGEKLFF. The DNA for the CDR3 is TGTGCCAGCAGTGTACAGGGGGCGCTTGGGGAAAAACTGTTTTTT. The chain links TRBV2 to TRBJ1-4; 9 bases map to TRBD1. V was clipped by 4 bases and J by 8 bases; unmatched bases: 8. The V gene's germline CDR1 is SNHLY and CDR2 FYNNEI. This CDR3 region has 15 residues.

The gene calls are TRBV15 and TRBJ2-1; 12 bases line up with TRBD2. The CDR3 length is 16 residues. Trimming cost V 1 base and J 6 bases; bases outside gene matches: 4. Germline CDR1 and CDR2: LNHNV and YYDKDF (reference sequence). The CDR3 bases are TGTGCCACCAGCAGAGCACTAGCGGGAGGTCCCAATGAGCAGTTCTTC. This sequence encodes CATSRALAGGPNEQFF.

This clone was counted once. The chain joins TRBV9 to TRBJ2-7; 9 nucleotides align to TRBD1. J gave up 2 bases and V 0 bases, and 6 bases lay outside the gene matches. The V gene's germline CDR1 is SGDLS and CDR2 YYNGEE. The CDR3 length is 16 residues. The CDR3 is CASSVANRGRPYEQYF. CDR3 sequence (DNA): TGTGCCAGCAGCGTAGCTAACAGGGGGCGCCCCTACGAGCAGTACTTC.

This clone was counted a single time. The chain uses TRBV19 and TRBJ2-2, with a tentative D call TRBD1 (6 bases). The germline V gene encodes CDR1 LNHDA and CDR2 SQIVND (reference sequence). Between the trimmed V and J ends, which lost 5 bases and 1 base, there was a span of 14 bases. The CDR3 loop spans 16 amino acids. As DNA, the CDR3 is TGTGCCAGTAGTCCATTCCCGGACAGGAACACCGGGGAGCTGTTTTTT. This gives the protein CASSPFPDRNTGELFF. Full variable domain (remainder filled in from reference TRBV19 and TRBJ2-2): DGGITQSPKYLFRKEGQNVTLSCEQNLNHDAMYWYRQDPGQGLRLIYYSQIVNDFQKGDIAEGYSVSREKKESFPLTVTSAQKNPTAFYLCASSPFPDRNTGELFFGEGSRLTVL.

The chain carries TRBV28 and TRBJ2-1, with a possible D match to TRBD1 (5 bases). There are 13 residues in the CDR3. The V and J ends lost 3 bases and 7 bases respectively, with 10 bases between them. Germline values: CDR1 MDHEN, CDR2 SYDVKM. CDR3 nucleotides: TGTGCCAGCAGTTTGGGGCGTAGGAATGAGCAGTTCTTC. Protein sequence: CASSLGRRNEQFF.